These T cell receptor beta chains were read from a single sample in a study of Ad26.COV2.S vaccination and SARS-CoV-2 variants. Profiled with immunoSEQ multiplex PCR; TCRdb holds only in-frame clones, not every one. The sample includes fewer than 600,000 clones, about 89% of them seen just once. Material: peripheral blood, obtained in a trial of Ad26.COV2.S vaccine versus placebo. The receptors derive from a person aged 18-60 years who received the Ad26.COV2.S COVID-19 vaccine or a placebo. CDR3s include the opening cysteine and the closing phenylalanine or tryptophan. D genes are given only for firm matches. Only part of the rows carry a size: once, few, many, or a class if the clone is expanded.

TRBJ2-3,TRBD2,TRBV7-9,.,CASSLAPGTSGLFDTQYF,TGTGCCAGCAGCTTAGCCCCCGGGACTAGCGGTTTATTCGATACGCAGTATTTT
TRBJ1-2,.,TRBV29-1,.,CSVADSNYGYTF,TGCAGCGTTGCAGACAGCAATTATGGCTACACCTTC
TRBJ2-7,.,TRBV27,.,CASSLSRPFGQGPSYEQYF,TGTGCCAGCAGTTTATCGCGCCCATTTGGTCAGGGCCCCTCCTACGAGCAGTACTTC
TRBJ1-1,.,TRBV7-3,.,CASSPSPTNMNTEAFF,TGTGCCAGCAGCCCATCCCCGACGAATATGAACACTGAAGCTTTCTTT
TRBJ2-7,.,TRBV7-3,few,CACMGEQYF,TGTGCCTGCATGGGCGAGCAGTACTTC
TRBJ2-1,TRBD2,TRBV27,.,CASIDLGGRAYNEQFF,TGTGCCAGCATTGATTTGGGCGGGAGGGCCTACAATGAGCAGTTCTTC
TRBJ1-2,.,TRBV28,.,CASQPSRDNGYTF,TGTGCCAGCCAACCCTCCAGGGACAACGGCTACACCTTC
TRBJ2-1,.,TRBV12-3/TRBV12-4,.,CASSFEDEQFF,TGTGCCAGCAGTTTTGAGGATGAGCAGTTCTTC
TRBJ2-5,.,TRBV19,.,CASSPAFQETQYF,TGTGCCAGTAGCCCAGCCTTCCAAGAGACCCAGTACTTC
TRBJ1-6,TRBD1,TRBV5-4,.,CASSLWGQNSPLHF,TGTGCCAGCAGCTTGTGGGGACAGAATTCACCCCTCCACTTT
TRBJ1-2,.,TRBV11-2,.,CASRTTATYGYTF,TGTGCCAGCAGAACAACAGCGACCTATGGCTACACCTTC
TRBJ1-1,.,TRBV6-5,.,CASFPLVGLNTEAFF,TGTGCCAGCTTCCCCTTAGTGGGGCTGAACACTGAAGCTTTCTTT
TRBJ2-5,TRBD2,TRBV27,.,CASSLTLAAYQETQYF,TGTGCCAGCAGTTTGACACTAGCGGCGTACCAAGAGACCCAGTACTTC
TRBJ2-3,TRBD2,TRBV2,.,CASKGDGLALNTQYF,TGTGCCAGCAAGGGGGACGGACTAGCTTTAAATACGCAGTATTTT
TRBJ2-2,TRBD1,TRBV5-5,.,CASTLGQGRTGELFF,TGTGCCAGCACCCTGGGACAGGGGAGAACCGGGGAGCTGTTTTTT
TRBJ1-5,.,TRBV2,.,CASSEFRQVDQPQHF,TGTGCCAGCAGTGAATTTCGGCAGGTCGATCAGCCCCAGCATTTT